A single sample gave rise to the 25 T cell receptor beta chains below, sequenced in a study of cytomegalovirus exposure and HLA in healthy donors. Clones were read by immunoSEQ multiplex PCR, and TCRdb kept only the in-frame ones, dropping some. The sample holds about 160,000 clones, 86% seen once. Sequencing input: PBMCs. These receptors were collected from a woman in her late teens or twenties in good health and CMV-seronegative.

This clone came up once. This sequence joins TRBV2 and TRBJ2-2; 9 bases line up with TRBD1. Trimming cost V 0 bases and J 2 bases; bases outside gene matches: 4. Germline CDR1 and CDR2: SNHLY and FYNNEI. This CDR3 comprises 17 residues. CDR3 bases: TGTGCCAGCAGTGAAGCAGGGACAGGGAGAAACACCGGGGAGCTGTTTTTT. Translated, it gives CASSEAGTGRNTGELFF.

This clone was detected once. The chain combines TRBV11-2 with TRBJ1-1; 7 bases are shared with TRBD1. Germline lookup yields CDR1 SGHAT and CDR2 FQNNGV. CDR3 size: 13 residues. Trimming cost V 4 bases and J 6 bases; bases outside gene matches: 5. The chain's CDR3 is CASSSTGNPEAFF. In nucleotides, the CDR3 is TGTGCCAGCAGCTCGACAGGGAATCCTGAAGCTTTCTTT. Complete variable domain (other parts from reference TRBV11-2 and TRBJ1-1): EAGVAQSPRYKIIEKRQSVAFWCNPISGHATLYWYQQILGQGPKLLIQFQNNGVVDDSQLPKDRFSAERLKGVDSTLKIQPAKLEDSAVYLCASSSTGNPEAFFGQGTRLTVV.

The chain has TRBV2 and TRBJ1-4; D is possibly TRBD1 (6 bases). V shed 4 bases and J shed 5 bases, with 11 bases lying between them. The CDR3 consists of 14 residues. CDR1 SNHLY and CDR2 FYNNEI come from the germline V gene. This chain's CDR3 is CASSATGENEKLFF. The CDR3 bases are TGTGCCAGCAGTGCGACAGGAGAAAATGAAAAACTGTTTTTT.

This chain uses TRBV2 with TRBJ1-1; possible D gene TRBD1, 5 bases. CDR3 length equals 19 residues. Germline V gene sequence: CDR1 SNHLY, CDR2 FYNNEI. V dropped 6 bases and J dropped 1 base, with 27 bases sitting between them. The chain's CDR3 is CASRRYRPDREARNTEAFF. The CDR3 region has the DNA TGTGCCAGCAGACGATACCGACCAGACAGAGAGGCAAGGAACACTGAAGCTTTCTTT.

This clone appeared a few times. The genes are TRBV30 and TRBJ1-2, with 9 bases identical to TRBD1. V lost 3 bases and J lost 4; bases outside the gene matches: 6. The CDR3 covers 14 residues. The germline V gene has CDR1 GTSNPN and CDR2 SVGIG (reference sequence). The CDR3 sequence is CAWSGRDRAYGYTF. The CDR3 DNA is TGTGCCTGGAGCGGCCGGGACAGGGCCTATGGCTACACCTTC. Full variable domain (outside the CDR3, taken from reference TRBV30 and TRBJ1-2): SQTIHQWPATLVQPVGSPLSLECTVEGTSNPNLYWYRQAAGRGLQLLFYSVGIGQISSEVPQNLSASRPQDRQFILSSKKLLLSDSGFYLCAWSGRDRAYGYTFGSGTRLTVV.

CDR3 residues: CASSVSSNQPQHF. The CDR3 region has the DNA TGTGCCAGCTCAGTCAGTAGCAATCAGCCCCAGCATTTT. This sequence joins TRBV18 and TRBJ1-5; no reliable D call. CDR1 KGHSH and CDR2 LQKENI come from the germline V gene. CDR3 length equals 13 residues. V dropped 5 bases and J dropped 0 bases, with 5 bases sitting between them.

V is TRBV13 and J is TRBJ2-3, with TRBD2 identical over 13 bases. The CDR3 totals 19 residues. Germline CDR1 PRHDT, CDR2 FYEKMQ (reference sequence). Trimming took 3 bases from V and 5 from J; bases not matched to a gene: 14. The CDR3 DNA sequence: TGTGCCAGCAGCTTTCTACGGACTAGCGGGGGTGATGAGAGAGATACGCAGTATTTT. Translation: CASSFLRTSGGDERDTQYF. Drawing the rest from reference TRBV13 and TRBJ2-3, the complete variable domain is AAGVIQSPRHLIKEKRETATLKCYPIPRHDTVYWYQQGPGQDPQFLISFYEKMQSDKGSIPDRFSAQQFSDYHSELNMSSLELGDSALYFCASSFLRTSGGDERDTQYFGPGTRLTVL.

V usage is TRBV7-9 and J usage is TRBJ2-7, with 7 nucleotides matching TRBD1. The CDR3 contains 13 residues. The germline gives CDR1 SEHNR, CDR2 FQNEAQ (reference sequence). Trimming at V came to 5 bases and at J to 3 bases, leaving 4 bases not matched to a gene. The CDR3 sequence is CASSPGQLYEQYF. The DNA for the CDR3 is TGTGCCAGCAGCCCGGGACAGCTCTACGAGCAGTACTTC.

The chain carries TRBV6-1 and TRBJ1-5, with 9 bases fitting TRBD1. Trimming cost V 4 bases and J 4 bases; bases outside gene matches: 8. Germline V gene data show CDR1 as MNHNS and CDR2 as SASEGT. This CDR3 contains 16 residues. Written as DNA, the CDR3 is TGTGCCAGCAGTGGAGCGTTGACAGGGGGAAATCAGCCCCAGCATTTT. Encoded protein: CASSGALTGGNQPQHF.

The V gene is TRBV5-4, the J gene TRBJ2-2; D may be TRBD2 (5 bases). V dropped 0 bases and J dropped 5 bases, with 11 bases sitting between them. Germline CDR1 is SGHNT and CDR2 is YYREEE (reference sequence). The CDR3 has 15 residues. The CDR3 DNA sequence: TGTGCCAGCAGCTTGGCGAGCGGTTGGACCGGGGAGCTGTTTTTT. Its protein product is CASSLASGWTGELFF.

The sample holds one count of this clone. The J gene is TRBJ1-2, the V gene TRBV2, with D unresolved. Germline V lookup: CDR1 SNHLY, CDR2 FYNNEI. This CDR3 region has 11 residues. Trimming pared 8 bases from V and 3 bases from J, leaving 7 bases between. The CDR3 reads CASGGDYGYTF. CDR3 DNA: TGTGCCAGCGGCGGGGACTATGGCTACACCTTC.

This chain uses TRBV6-5 with TRBJ1-1; weak D call: TRBD1 (5 bases). Between the trimmed V and J ends, which lost 1 base and 10 bases, there was a span of 13 bases. Germline CDR1 is MNHEY and CDR2 is SVGAGI. The CDR3 is made up of 13 amino acids. The CDR3 region is CASSYWGGSGAFF. CDR3 nucleotides: TGTGCCAGCAGTTACTGGGGGGGAAGTGGAGCTTTCTTT.

This clone showed up just a few times. The chain links TRBV10-3 to TRBJ1-1; maybe TRBD1 (5 bases). Germline lookup yields CDR1 ENHRY and CDR2 SYGVKD. CDR3 size: 14 residues. V shed 6 bases and J shed 4 bases, with 15 bases lying between them. Written as DNA, the CDR3 is TGTGCCATCAGCCTCGGCCCGGGGGGCACTGAAGCTTTCTTT. It encodes CAISLGPGGTEAFF.

Ten or more counts support this clone. The genes are TRBV2 and TRBJ1-2; D unresolved. Trimming shortened V by 4 bases and J by 3 bases, and 12 bases separated the two germline ends. Germline V gene data show CDR1 as SNHLY and CDR2 as FYNNEI. The CDR3 runs 14 residues. CDR3 DNA: TGTGCCAGCAGTGGACGGACGAGGGACTATGGCTACACCTTC. Translated: CASSGRTRDYGYTF.

The table lists this clone with a few counts. The V gene is TRBV6-1, the J gene TRBJ1-5; TRBD1 agrees at 8 bases. The germline gives CDR1 MNHNS, CDR2 SASEGT. The CDR3 consists of 15 residues. V gave up 7 bases and J gave up 3 bases; unmatched junction bases: 8. CDR3 DNA sequence: TGTGCCAGCACCCTCAGGACAGGGACCAATCAGCCCCAGCATTTT. Protein product: CASTLRTGTNQPQHF.

With regard to this clone: The junction and the germline gene differ at one end; a read error may be behind it. The rearrangement joins TRBV14 to TRBJ2-7; D may be TRBD1 (6 bases). CDR3 length: 15 residues. The germline gives CDR1 SGHDN, CDR2 FVKESK. This chain's CDR3 is CASSQGVPLGAARTF. CDR3 coding DNA: TGTGCCAGCAGCCAAGGAGTTCCATTGGGGGCGGCACGTACTTTC. Supplemented by reference TRBV14 and TRBJ2-7, the full variable domain reads EAGVTQFPSHSVIEKGQTVTLRCDPISGHDNLYWYRRVMGKEIKFLLHFVKESKQDESGMPNNRFLAERTGGTYSTLKVQPAELEDSGVYFCASSQGVPLGAARTFGPGTRLTVT.

This chain connects TRBV19 to TRBJ1-1; tentative D call: TRBD1 (5 bases). Germline V CDR1 and CDR2: LNHDA, SQIVND (reference sequence). V lost 6 bases and J lost 6, with 17 bases in between. The CDR3 extends over 14 amino acids. DNA for the CDR3: TGTGCCAGTAGCGGGGGGACGGCGCTATCTGAAGCTTTCTTT. This translates into CASSGGTALSEAFF.

CDR3 loop: CASGKENIQYF. The DNA of the CDR3 is TGCGCCAGCGGCAAGGAGAACATTCAGTACTTC. V and J are TRBV10-2 and TRBJ2-4; unclear D gene. This CDR3 has 11 amino acids. The germline V gene encodes CDR1 WSHSY and CDR2 SAAADI. V lost 8 bases and J 7 bases, leaving 9 bases between the germline ends.

The chain employs TRBV5-4 and TRBJ1-2, with 9 nucleotides matching TRBD1. Germline values: CDR1 SGHNT, CDR2 YYREEE (reference sequence). Unmatched junction bases numbered 4, after V lost 2 bases and J lost 8 bases. The CDR3 sequence is 13 residues long. CDR3 bases: TGTGCCAGCAGCTTCGGACAGGGGAGAGGCTACACCTTC. It encodes CASSFGQGRGYTF.

DNA of the CDR3: TGTGCCAGCAGGCTTACAGGGAGCACTGAAGCTTTCTTT. It codes for CASRLTGSTEAFF. This rearrangement joins TRBV2 to TRBJ1-1, with D possibly TRBD1 on 6 matching bases. The CDR3 consists of 13 residues. The V end was cut by 6 bases, the J end by 4 bases, with 12 bases between. Germline V gives CDR1 SNHLY, CDR2 FYNNEI.

The chain recombines TRBV29-1 with TRBJ1-2, with 12 bases matching TRBD1. After removal of 6 bases from V and 3 bases from J, the junction contained 2 bases not matched to a gene. The V gene's germline CDR1 is SQVTM and CDR2 ANQGSEA. This CDR3 spans 13 amino acids. The CDR3 coding sequence is TGCAGCGTGGGGACAGGGGGCGACTATGGCTACACCTTC. The encoded protein is CSVGTGGDYGYTF. Full variable domain (outside the CDR3, taken from reference TRBV29-1 and TRBJ1-2): SAVISQKPSRDICQRGTSLTIQCQVDSQVTMMFWYRQQPGQSLTLIATANQGSEATYESGFVIDKFPISRPNLTFSTLTVSNMSPEDSSIYLCSVGTGGDYGYTFGSGTRLTVV.

The chain is built from TRBV6-6 and TRBJ2-1; TRBD2 matches at 11 bases. V trimming: 7 bases; J trimming: 14 bases; junction bases outside the gene matches: 13. CDR1 is MNHNY and CDR2 is SVGAGI in the germline V gene (reference sequence). CDR3 length equals 14 residues. CDR3 sequence: CASKFLAGGPLEFF. CDR3 bases: TGTGCCAGCAAATTCTTAGCGGGAGGGCCTTTAGAGTTCTTC.

The gene calls are TRBV4-1 and TRBJ2-7, with D possibly being TRBD1 (7 bases). Looked up from germline, CDR1 is MGHRA and CDR2 is YSYEKL. V was pared by 1 base and J by 5 bases, with 18 bases between. The CDR3 runs to 16 residues. CDR3 DNA sequence: TGCGCCAGCAGCCAAGGGCCGGCAGGGGGGTCCAACGAGCAGTACTTC. As protein: CASSQGPAGGSNEQYF.

The chain combines TRBV7-2 with TRBJ2-3; 8 bases are a match to TRBD2. Trimming cost V 5 bases and J 0 bases; bases outside gene matches: 7. Germline CDR1 reads SGHTA; CDR2 reads FQGNSA. The CDR3 loop spans 16 amino acids. The CDR3 spells CASSARLAFSTDTQYF. The CDR3 DNA reads as TGTGCCAGCAGCGCCAGACTAGCGTTTAGCACAGATACGCAGTATTTT.

This chain connects TRBV6-5 to TRBJ2-2; TRBD2 agrees at 14 bases. This CDR3 region has 16 residues. The V and J ends lost 4 bases and 6 bases, in that order; junction bases with no gene match: 4. The germline V gene has CDR1 MNHEY and CDR2 SVGAGI. CDR3 in amino acids: CASSSLTSGRAGELFF. For the CDR3, the DNA is TGTGCCAGCAGTTCCCTGACTAGCGGGAGGGCCGGGGAGCTGTTTTTT.